This TCR beta chain was identified during a study of shared clonotypes between healthy human individuals. Study-level points and caveats: The generation probabilities recorded for non-shared clonotypes fell below those of clonotypes shared by all four donors.

As concerns this clone: Its target is not known.

At deep level, the assay was performed. Repertoires were generated with immunoSEQ multiplex PCR, while TCRdb's copy carries only in-frame clones and drops some. The data show 2 million to 2.5 million clones, roughly 93% seen once. V lost 4 bases to trimming and J lost 4 bases, with 11 bases between them. The CDR3 is 13 residues long. Germline V CDR1 and CDR2: SGHAT, FQNNGV. The genes are TRBV11-2 and TRBJ2-7; D gene unclear. The TCR sequence derives from a man in his late teens or twenties in good health. Some clones in this sample may be carry-over from other donors' samples. The material sequenced was naive CD4+ T cells from PBMCs. Subset indicated: CD45RA+ positively selected. The CDR3, as DNA: TGTGCCAGCAGCTCGCCCCGGTTGTACGAGCAGTACTTC. Residues: CASSSPRLYEQYF.